Following are 30 T cell receptor beta chains from one sample sequenced in a study of blood T cell repertoires in COVID-19. The repertoire was sequenced with immunoSEQ multiplex PCR; TCRdb's copy has only in-frame clones and lacks some. This table holds 60,000 to 75,000 clones, 82% found once. Specimen: peripheral blood. The receptor set was obtained from an elderly woman with acute or convalescent COVID-19.

This chain joins TRBV19 and TRBJ2-7; D may be TRBD1 (6 bases). The CDR3 totals 13 residues. CDR1 and CDR2 from the germline V gene are LNHDA and SQIVND (reference sequence). The ends were cut back, 5 bases at V and 0 bases at J, with 8 bases in the middle. This chain's CDR3 is CASSRDISYEQYF. DNA of the CDR3: TGTGCCAGTAGTCGGGACATCTCCTACGAGCAGTACTTC.

The table lists this clone with a few counts. The chain employs TRBV7-8 and TRBJ2-7, with D possibly TRBD2 on 6 matching bases. CDR1 is SGHVS, CDR2 FQNEAQ, per germline. This CDR3 has 17 amino acids. Trimming removed 1 base at V and 0 bases at J, with 16 bases between. As DNA, the CDR3 is TGTGCCAGCAGCTTAGACGGGGGATTTGGGAGCTCCTACGAGCAGTACTTC. Encoded protein: CASSLDGGFGSSYEQYF. The full variable domain, in which reference TRBV7-8 and TRBJ2-7 provide the parts outside the CDR3, is GAGVSQSPRYKVAKRGQDVALRCDPISGHVSLFWYQQALGQGPEFLTYFQNEAQLDKSGLPSDRFFAERPEGSVSTLKIQRTQQEDSAVYLCASSLDGGFGSSYEQYFGPGTRLTVT.

This chain links TRBV2 with TRBJ2-7; D unclear. The germline V and J ends were trimmed by 4 bases and 3 bases, with 7 bases remaining between them. The CDR3 sequence is 12 residues long. Germline V gene lookup returns CDR1 SNHLY and CDR2 FYNNEI. In DNA form, the CDR3 reads TGTGCCAGCAGTGGACACCTCTACGAGCAGTACTTC. Its translation: CASSGHLYEQYF.

The chain carries TRBV6-1 and TRBJ2-7, with TRBD1 as a possible D gene (5 bases). Trimming took 0 bases from V and 0 from J, leaving 9 bases between them. CDR1 and CDR2 from the germline V gene are MNHNS and SASEGT. The CDR3 runs to 15 residues. The CDR3 region has the DNA TGTGCCAGCAGTGAAGCGCCAGGGCCCTCCTACGAGCAGTACTTC. As protein: CASSEAPGPSYEQYF.

The chain carries TRBV6-5 and TRBJ2-3, with a weak D call TRBD2 (5 bases). Deletions cut 10 bases from V and 6 bases from J, with 17 bases between. The CDR3 runs 13 residues. Germline CDR1 and CDR2: MNHEY and SVGAGI. DNA for the CDR3: TGTGCCACCCATTCAGGAGGAACCGATACGCAGTATTTT. Translating it yields CATHSGGTDTQYF.

This clone was detected a few times. The J gene is TRBJ2-1, the V gene TRBV5-1; the D gene is possibly TRBD1 (5 bases). The germline V gene encodes CDR1 SGHRS and CDR2 YFSETQ. V shed 5 bases and J shed 1 base, with 7 bases lying between them. CDR3 length: 13 amino acids. CDR3 in amino acids: CASSAGSYNEQFF. The DNA of the CDR3 is TGCGCCAGCAGTGCAGGGTCCTACAATGAGCAGTTCTTC.

This rearrangement joins TRBV7-8 to TRBJ2-2; a possible D gene is TRBD1 (6 bases). CDR1 is SGHVS, CDR2 FQNEAQ, per germline. With 2 bases removed from V and 0 bases from J, the gap between germline ends came to 10 bases. This CDR3 contains 16 residues. CDR3 residues: CASSLSPGANTGELFF. CDR3 coding DNA: TGTGCCAGCAGCTTATCTCCAGGGGCGAACACCGGGGAGCTGTTTTTT.

The chain joins TRBV21-1 to TRBJ2-4; the table's D call of TRBD2 was not tested on the DNA. TRBV21-1 is recorded as a pseudogene. The CDR3 sequence is 22 residues long. DNA of the CDR3: TGTGCCAGCAGCAAAAGCTTCGGACTAGCGGGGGGGTGTCCGGAAGCCAAAAACATTCAGTACTTC. Its translation is CASSKSFGLAGGCPEAKNIQYF.

This clone was recorded only once. The chain uses TRBV6-5 and TRBJ2-7; 9 nucleotides agree with TRBD2. CDR3 length: 15 residues. The germline CDR1 and CDR2 sequences are MNHEY and SVGAGI. Losses at the gene ends were 6 bases for V and 1 base for J; bases not matched to a gene: 7. CDR3 sequence reads: CASSPTSGSSYEQYF. The CDR3 region has the DNA TGTGCCAGCAGCCCGACTAGCGGTTCATCCTACGAGCAGTACTTC.

This clone was counted ten times or more. V and J are TRBV12-5 and TRBJ1-1; 8 nucleotides match TRBD1. Germline CDR1 is LGHNT and CDR2 is FRNRAP. Trimming took 1 base from V and 4 from J; bases not matched to a gene: 8. The CDR3 totals 16 residues. The CDR3: CASGLGITGGITEAFF. The DNA for the CDR3 is TGTGCTAGTGGTTTGGGAATCACAGGGGGTATCACTGAAGCTTTCTTT.

The gene calls are TRBV11-3 and TRBJ1-1, with D maybe TRBD1 (6 bases). Trimming took off 1 base at V and 0 bases at J, with 6 bases between the two ends. Germline V lookup: CDR1 SGHNT, CDR2 YENEEA. CDR3 length: 14 amino acids. The CDR3 DNA reads as TGTGCCAGCAGCTTAGGACAGGTGAACACTGAAGCTTTCTTT. This sequence encodes CASSLGQVNTEAFF.

CDR3 bases: TGTGCCATCAGTGAGGGCGGGGGCAATCCTAGCACAGATACGCAGTATTTT. Translated, it gives CAISEGGGNPSTDTQYF. The chain employs TRBV10-3 and TRBJ2-3, with D possibly TRBD2 on 7 matching bases. The CDR3 contains 17 residues. Germline lookup yields CDR1 ENHRY and CDR2 SYGVKD. Trimming took 2 bases from V and 0 from J, leaving 15 bases between them.

This clone appeared once. In DNA, the CDR3 is TGCGCCAGCAGCTTGTTGGTCAGGGCCTACGAGCAGTACTTC. It yields the protein CASSLLVRAYEQYF. This chain links TRBV5-1 with TRBJ2-7; a possible D gene is TRBD1 (5 bases). Germline values: CDR1 SGHRS, CDR2 YFSETQ. The CDR3 totals 14 residues. The germline V and J ends were trimmed by 1 base and 2 bases, with 10 bases remaining between them.

This clone was counted a few times. The rearrangement joins TRBV5-1 to TRBJ2-1; a possible D gene is TRBD1 (6 bases). The germline V and J ends were trimmed by 10 bases and 4 bases, with 12 bases remaining between them. CDR1 SGHRS and CDR2 YFSETQ come from the germline V gene. This CDR3 is 12 amino acids long. This CDR3 is CAGSDRYNEQFF. CDR3 coding DNA: TGCGCCGGCTCGGACAGATACAATGAGCAGTTCTTC.

This clone appeared a single time. This chain uses TRBV27 with TRBJ1-5; 8 bases map to TRBD1. The ends lost 2 bases at V and 1 base at J; junction bases unmatched: 1. The CDR3 consists of 15 residues. In germline, CDR1 is MNHEY, CDR2 SMNVEV (reference sequence). The CDR3, as DNA: TGTGCCAGCAGTTTAGACAGGGGCAGCAATCAGCCCCAGCATTTT. Translation: CASSLDRGSNQPQHF.

The chain links TRBV7-2 to TRBJ1-5, with a weak D call TRBD1 (6 bases). CDR3 size: 16 residues. Germline V CDR1 and CDR2: SGHTA, FQGNSA. The V end lost 5 bases, the J end lost 0 bases, and 14 bases lay between the germline ends. CDR3 region: CASSQRGGISNQPQHF. CDR3 nucleotides: TGTGCCAGCAGCCAGAGGGGGGGTATTAGCAATCAGCCCCAGCATTTT.

The V and J genes are TRBV2 and TRBJ2-7; 16 bases match TRBD2. The ends lost 5 bases at V and 7 bases at J; junction bases unmatched: 5. Germline loops: CDR1 SNHLY, CDR2 FYNNEI. The CDR3 spans 15 residues. The CDR3 loop reads CASSSGTSGGVEQYF. CDR3 sequence (DNA): TGTGCCAGCAGTTCCGGGACTAGCGGGGGGGTTGAGCAGTACTTC.

The chain uses TRBV5-5 and TRBJ2-4, with D tentatively TRBD2 (5 bases). The length of the CDR3 is 16 residues. Germline CDR1 is SGHKS and CDR2 is YYEKEE (reference sequence). V was pared by 2 bases and J by 0 bases, with 12 bases between. In nucleotides, the CDR3 is TGTGCCAGCAGCTTTCAACTAGTTGGAGCCAAAAACATTCAGTACTTC. Amino acid sequence: CASSFQLVGAKNIQYF.

This chain links TRBV11-1 with TRBJ1-2, with TRBD1 matching over 8 bases. Per germline, CDR1 SGHAT and CDR2 FQDESV (reference sequence). V dropped 5 bases and J dropped 4; count of bases not matched to a gene: 12. This CDR3 contains 16 residues. Here the CDR3 reads CASSPGPTGASYGYTF. The CDR3 region has the DNA TGTGCCAGCAGCCCCGGTCCGACAGGGGCCTCCTATGGCTACACCTTC.

The chain uses TRBV23-1 and TRBJ2-1; D is unresolved. Being an ORF, TRBV23-1 has a function that is uncertain. Trimming left V 6 bases short and J 4 bases short, with 16 bases between. This CDR3 comprises 15 residues. The CDR3 nucleotides are TGCGCCAGCAGCGAGTCTCCCTCGAGTTACAATGAGCAGTTCTTC. This encodes CASSESPSSYNEQFF.

The chain couples TRBV19 to TRBJ2-1, with D tentatively TRBD1 (5 bases). The length of the CDR3 is 12 residues. CDR1 and CDR2 (germline): LNHDA, SQIVND (reference sequence). V lost 5 bases to trimming and J lost 3 bases, with 5 bases between them. CDR3 in amino acids: CASSQGYNEQFF. As DNA, the CDR3 is TGTGCCAGTAGTCAGGGCTACAATGAGCAGTTCTTC.

The rearrangement links TRBV3-1 (or the pseudogene TRBV3-2) to TRBJ1-5; D is perhaps TRBD1 (6 bases). Germline lookup yields CDR1 LGHDT and CDR2 YNNKEL (reference sequence). The CDR3 runs to 15 residues. The germline V and J ends were trimmed by 2 bases and 4 bases, with 12 bases remaining between them. CDR3 protein: CASSQYSTGNQPQHF. Here the CDR3 DNA reads TGTGCCAGCAGCCAATATTCCACAGGGAATCAGCCCCAGCATTTT.

The chain carries TRBV7-3 and TRBJ2-1, with TRBD1 identical over 7 bases. Germline V gene data show CDR1 as SGHTA and CDR2 as FQGTGA. There are 12 residues in the CDR3. V lost 6 bases to trimming and J lost 6 bases; unmatched junction nucleotides: 2. CDR3 amino acids: CASSQGVNEQFF. The DNA of the CDR3 is TGTGCCAGCAGTCAGGGGGTCAATGAGCAGTTCTTC.

This clone was found a few times. The chain couples TRBV15 to TRBJ1-1, with 11 bases lining up with TRBD1. This CDR3 has 17 amino acids. CDR1 LNHNV and CDR2 YYDKDF come from the germline V gene (reference sequence). Trimming took 4 bases from V and 5 from J; bases not matched to a gene: 12. Written as DNA, the CDR3 is TGTGCCACCAGCATGAGGACAGGGGGCTGGTGGGGAACTGAAGCTTTCTTT. Translated: CATSMRTGGWWGTEAFF.

The chain is built from TRBV7-2 and TRBJ2-7; TRBD1 might be the D (6 bases). V gave up 3 bases and J gave up 2 bases, with 11 bases separating them. Germline V gene sequence: CDR1 SGHTA, CDR2 FQGNSA. The CDR3 runs to 14 residues. CDR3 residues: CASSFGQPAYEQYF. The CDR3 coding sequence is TGTGCCAGCAGCTTCGGACAGCCAGCCTACGAGCAGTACTTC.

The V and J genes are TRBV5-5 and TRBJ2-3; no definite D call. CDR1 is SGHKS and CDR2 is YYEKEE in the germline V gene (reference sequence). Trimming shortened V by 2 bases and J by 2 bases, and 9 bases separated the two germline ends. CDR3 length: 14 amino acids. CDR3 nucleotides: TGTGCCAGCAGCTTCCAGGTGAACACAGATACGCAGTATTTT. Its translation is CASSFQVNTDTQYF.

The chain combines TRBV2 with TRBJ1-2, with 7 bases lining up with TRBD1. Germline V CDR1 and CDR2: SNHLY, FYNNEI. The ends lost 0 bases at V and 7 bases at J; junction bases unmatched: 5. The CDR3 runs to 14 residues. CDR3 region: CASSEAAGGFGYTF. CDR3 nucleotide sequence: TGTGCCAGCAGTGAAGCAGCAGGGGGTTTTGGCTACACCTTC.

This chain connects TRBV5-4 to TRBJ1-1, with D hard to call. Per the germline V gene, CDR1 is SGHNT and CDR2 is YYREEE (reference sequence). V lost 0 bases and J lost 0, with 12 bases in between. There are 16 residues in the CDR3. The CDR3 DNA follows: TGTGCCAGCAGCTTGGAGGAGATTAGCCTGAACACTGAAGCTTTCTTT. Encoded protein: CASSLEEISLNTEAFF. Supplemented by reference TRBV5-4 and TRBJ1-1, the full variable domain reads ETGVTQSPTHLIKTRGQQVTLRCSSQSGHNTVSWYQQALGQGPQFIFQYYREEENGRGNFPPRFSGLQFPNYSSELNVNALELDDSALYLCASSLEEISLNTEAFFGQGTRLTVV.

This chain links TRBV7-2 with TRBJ1-4, with a possible D match to TRBD1 (6 bases). V was trimmed by 4 bases and J by 0 bases, leaving 12 bases between them. Germline V gives CDR1 SGHTA, CDR2 FQGNSA. This CDR3 is built from 16 residues. The CDR3 bases are TGTGCCAGCAGCTCCGGACAGCGTGCAACTAATGAAAAACTGTTTTTT. Translation gives CASSSGQRATNEKLFF. The full variable domain, its missing parts supplied by reference TRBV7-2 and TRBJ1-4, is GAGVSQSPSNKVTEKGKDVELRCDPISGHTALYWYRQSLGQGLEFLIYFQGNSAPDKSGLPSDRFSAERTGGSVSTLTIQRTQQEDSAVYLCASSSGQRATNEKLFFGSGTQLSVL.

The V call is TRBV6-5, the J call TRBJ2-3; TRBD1 is a possible D gene (6 bases). Trimming shortened V by 6 bases and J by 0 bases, and 13 bases separated the two germline ends. There are 15 residues in the CDR3. In germline, CDR1 is MNHEY, CDR2 SVGAGI. The CDR3 coding sequence is TGTGCCAGCAGCCCCGGACAGCGAAGCACAGATACGCAGTATTTT. Translated, it gives CASSPGQRSTDTQYF.